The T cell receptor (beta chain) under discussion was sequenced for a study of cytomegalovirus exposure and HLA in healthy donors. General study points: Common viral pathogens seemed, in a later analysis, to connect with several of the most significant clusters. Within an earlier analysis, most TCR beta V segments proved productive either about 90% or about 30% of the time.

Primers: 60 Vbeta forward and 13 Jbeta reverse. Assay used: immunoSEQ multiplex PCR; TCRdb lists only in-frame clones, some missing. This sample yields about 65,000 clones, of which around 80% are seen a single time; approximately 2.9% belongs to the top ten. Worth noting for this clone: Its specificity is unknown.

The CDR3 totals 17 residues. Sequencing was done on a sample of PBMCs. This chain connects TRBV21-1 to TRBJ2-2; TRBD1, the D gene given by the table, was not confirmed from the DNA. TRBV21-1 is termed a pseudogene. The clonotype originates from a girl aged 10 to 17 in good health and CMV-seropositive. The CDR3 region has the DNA TGTGCCAGCAGCAAAGAGGACAGGCATTGCATATCGAGGGAGCTGTTTTTT. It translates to CASSKEDRHCISRELFF.